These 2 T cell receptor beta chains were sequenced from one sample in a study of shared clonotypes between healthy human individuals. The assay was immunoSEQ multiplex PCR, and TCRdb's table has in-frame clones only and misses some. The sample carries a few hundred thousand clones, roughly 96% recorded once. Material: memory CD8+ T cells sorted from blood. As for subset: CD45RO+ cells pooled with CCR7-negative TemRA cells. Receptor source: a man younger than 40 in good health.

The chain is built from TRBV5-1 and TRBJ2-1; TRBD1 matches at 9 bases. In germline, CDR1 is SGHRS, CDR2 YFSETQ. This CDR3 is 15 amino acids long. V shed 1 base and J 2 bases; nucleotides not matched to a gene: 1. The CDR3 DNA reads TGCGCCAGCAGCTTGCGGGACAGGGCCTACAATGAGCAGTTCTTC. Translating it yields CASSLRDRAYNEQFF. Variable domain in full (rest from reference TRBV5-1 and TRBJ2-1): KAGVTQTPRYLIKTRGQQVTLSCSPISGHRSVSWYQQTPGQGLQFLFEYFSETQRNKGNFPGRFSGRQFSNSRSEMNVSTLELGDSALYLCASSLRDRAYNEQFFGPGTRLTVL.

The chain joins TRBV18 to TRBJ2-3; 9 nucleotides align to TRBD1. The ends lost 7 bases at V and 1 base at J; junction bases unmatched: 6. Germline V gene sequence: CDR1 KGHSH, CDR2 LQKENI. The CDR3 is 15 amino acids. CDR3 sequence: CASFTDRGRTDTQYF. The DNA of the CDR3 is TGTGCCAGCTTCACGGACAGGGGTCGCACAGATACGCAGTATTTT.